Described below is a single T cell receptor (beta chain) sequence and its context. Its antigen remains unidentified. The sample holds no much larger clone one base away, and base qualities are not on file. This entry comes from a study of blood T cell repertoires in COVID-19 (dated by TCRdb to 2020 to 2021). In terms of the full investigation: Samples from collaborators originated in the United States, Italy and Spain and spanned both the acute and convalescent phases of COVID-19. Subjects who had been exposed to COVID-19, were actively infected with it, or had recovered from it provided the deeply sampled blood TCRbeta repertoires that made up the dataset. A freely available public database, intended as a resource for researchers studying the immune response to SARS-CoV-2, is where the repertoires were released. The material from the prospective study consisted of cDNA or gDNA derived from T cells, B-cell-depleted T cells, or PBMCs. HLA class I and class II types, where available, came from metadata supplied by the sample provider rather than from assay-based typing. Nearly every sample came with metadata listing a de-identified subject ID, COVID-19 status, age in years and sex. Samples came from the ongoing ImmuneRACE study (first 160 participants) plus 1,254 subjects from 6 global collaborators.

In the prospective study, participants were about 18 to 89 years old, resided in about two dozen geographic areas of the United States, and were enrolled through a virtual design. In the prospective study, cohorts were assigned on the basis of participant-reported clinical history obtained from a screening survey and a study questionnaire. For ImmuneRACE Cohort 3, a participant was defined as recovered based on two consecutive negative NP/OP PCR tests, clearance by a healthcare professional, or resolution of symptoms. In the prospective study, mobile phlebotomists collected whole blood, serum and a nasopharyngeal or oropharyngeal swab from each participant. Additional blood draws and questionnaires over an approximately two-month period could optionally be provided by prospective study participants. Prospective study blood samples were shipped either frozen or at room temperature before DNA extraction.

The CDR3 spans 15 residues, from the cysteine through the phenylalanine. CDR3 DNA is the only sequence kept; it has 45 bases, read in frame from the first base. From a lookup of the germline V gene, CDR1 and CDR2 are SGHRS and YFSETQ. V is shortened by 3 bases, J by 0 bases, and the region joining them spans 12 bases. TCRbeta CDR3 regions were amplified from genomic DNA by means of the immunoSEQ Assay, a bias-controlled multiplex PCR. As for the original processing: Nucleated cell counts per sample were estimated from amplification of reference gene primers within the assay. To quantify the absolute abundance of each unique TCRbeta CDR3 rearrangement, sequence reads were collapsed and filtered. Productive Simpson clonality was computed per sample as the square root of Simpson's diversity index over productive rearrangements. TCRdb obtained this table from immuneACCESS and retained in-frame rearrangements with V and J assigned. These tables miss some clones; where compared with another copy, unresolved V genes account for less than half of the shortfall, and the remainder is unexplained. The V and J calls and clone size were taken over from that table, and D and trimming were inferred from the DNA. The sample data list hundreds of thousands of clones, and just under 90% of these were observed just once. Around 10% of the sample rests with the top ten.

Points the paper makes about the study in general: The amount of clinical and demographic metadata varied by source and participant and was provided uncurated.

This sequence uses TRBV5-1 and TRBJ1-2; perhaps TRBD1 is the D gene, with 6 bases matching. The material sequenced was PBMCs or T cells enriched from blood (not recorded which). The TCR comes from a woman in her 50s who had recovered from COVID-19. The CDR3 protein: CASSSTGATNYGYTF. The DNA is as follows: TGCGCCAGCAGCTCGACAGGTGCAACTAACTATGGCTACACCTTC.